Listed below are T cell receptor beta chains from one sample, sequenced in a study of blood T cell repertoires in COVID-19. Data came from immunoSEQ multiplex PCR; TCRdb stores just in-frame clones and leaves some out. The sample lists more than 200,000 clones; around nine tenths were seen once. Specimen: peripheral blood. These receptors were obtained from a man between 18 and 29 years old with active or convalescent COVID-19. Each CDR3 is given with its conserved first and last residue. D genes are given only for firm matches. Clone size, where shown, is once, few, many, or a class for clones that have expanded.

D gene	V gene	J gene	clone size	CDR3 protein	CDR3 DNA
TRBD2	TRBV4-2	TRBJ2-7	NA	CASSQEGGLASEQYF	TGTGCCAGCAGCCAAGAAGGAGGACTAGCATCCGAGCAGTACTTC
NA	TRBV27	TRBJ2-2	NA	CASSPPLQRANTGELFF	TGTGCCAGCAGTCCCCCCCTCCAGCGGGCGAACACCGGGGAGCTGTTTTTT
TRBD2	TRBV5-1	TRBJ2-1	NA	CASRLTWEGYNEQFF	TGCGCCAGCAGATTGACTTGGGAGGGATACAATGAGCAGTTCTTC
TRBD1	TRBV5-5	TRBJ1-1	NA	CASSKRQGLNTEAFF	TGTGCCAGCAGCAAAAGACAGGGATTGAACACTGAAGCTTTCTTT
NA	TRBV7-2	TRBJ2-1	NA	CASSSDSSYNEQFF	TGTGCCAGCAGCTCCGACAGCTCCTACAATGAGCAGTTCTTC
TRBD1	TRBV18	TRBJ1-6	once	CASSQDRGGSPLHF	TGTGCCAGCTCACAAGACAGGGGAGGTTCACCCCTCCACTTT
NA	TRBV5-1	TRBJ2-7	NA	CASSEEGPQYF	TGCGCCAGCAGCGAGGAGGGACCCCAGTACTTC
NA	TRBV25-1	TRBJ1-1	once	CASSEAGKNTEAFF	TGTGCCAGCAGTGAAGCCGGGAAGAACACTGAAGCTTTCTTT
NA	TRBV11-2	TRBJ1-1	NA	CASSFSEDTEAFF	TGTGCCAGCAGCTTTTCCGAGGACACTGAAGCTTTCTTT
NA	TRBV3-1/TRBV3-2	TRBJ2-7	NA	CASSQARQAGGTYEQYF	TGTGCCAGCAGCCAAGCCCGCCAAGCGGGTGGAACCTACGAGCAGTACTTC
NA	TRBV27	TRBJ1-6	few	CASSSQGVGNSPLHF	TGTGCCAGCAGTTCACAGGGAGTCGGTAATTCACCCCTCCACTTT
TRBD1	TRBV12-3/TRBV12-4	TRBJ1-5	NA	CASSQDRDQPQHF	TGTGCCAGCAGTCAAGACAGGGACCAGCCCCAGCATTTT
NA	TRBV7-3	TRBJ2-5	once	CASSPGGAVETQYF	TGTGCCAGCAGCCCCGGCGGGGCGGTAGAGACCCAGTACTTC
TRBD1	TRBV7-9	TRBJ1-2	NA	CASSLGTGAEGYTF	TGTGCCAGCAGCTTAGGGACAGGGGCGGAGGGCTACACCTTC
TRBD2	TRBV5-1	TRBJ2-7	NA	CASSLGGRSGRANEQYF	TGCGCCAGCAGCTTGGGAGGGCGGAGCGGGAGGGCGAACGAGCAGTACTTC
TRBD1	TRBV10-3	TRBJ1-2	NA	CAIKGPGTGNYGYTF	TGTGCCATCAAAGGTCCCGGGACAGGAAACTATGGCTACACCTTC
TRBD2	TRBV29-1	TRBJ2-7	few	CSVGERGDYYEQYF	TGCAGCGTTGGAGAGCGGGGAGACTACTACGAGCAGTACTTC
NA	TRBV7-2	TRBJ2-3	NA	CASSLIISSWAGRTDTQYF	TGTGCCAGCAGCTTAATAATCTCGAGTTGGGCGGGTCGCACAGATACGCAGTATTTT
NA	TRBV29-1	TRBJ1-4	NA	CSVQRVEGSEKLFF	TGCAGCGTCCAACGCGTGGAGGGGAGTGAAAAACTGTTTTTT
TRBD1	TRBV2	TRBJ1-1	NA	CASRVKTGDTEAFF	TGTGCCAGCAGGGTTAAGACAGGGGACACTGAAGCTTTCTTT
TRBD1	TRBV28	TRBJ1-1	NA	CASSPGTAGNTEAFF	TGTGCCAGCAGTCCAGGGACAGCGGGGAACACTGAAGCTTTCTTT
NA	TRBV15	TRBJ1-2	NA	CATSRDISYGYTF	TGTGCCACCAGCAGGGACATATCCTATGGCTACACCTTC
TRBD2	TRBV10-3	TRBJ2-3	NA	CAISEAGLAGGDTQYF	TGTGCCATCAGTGAGGCTGGACTAGCGGGGGGAGATACGCAGTATTTT
NA	TRBV7-2	TRBJ1-5	NA	CASSPPEGVFSNQPQHF	TGTGCCAGCAGCCCTCCAGAGGGGGTTTTTAGCAATCAGCCCCAGCATTTT
NA	TRBV25-1	TRBJ1-2	NA	CASSVSRTNGYTF	TGTGCCAGCAGTGTAAGTCGGACTAATGGCTACACCTTC
NA	TRBV18	TRBJ1-4	NA	CASSRDKGEKLFF	TGTGCCAGCTCACGGGACAAGGGTGAAAAACTGTTTTTT
NA	TRBV5-5	TRBJ1-2	NA	CASSLRGWVSYGYTF	TGTGCCAGCAGCTTGCGGGGGTGGGTGTCCTATGGCTACACCTTC
NA	TRBV6-5	TRBJ1-3	NA	CASSYTGKAGNTIYF	TGTGCCAGCAGTTATACAGGGAAAGCTGGAAACACCATATATTTT
TRBD2	TRBV27	TRBJ2-2	NA	CASSLYAGGATGELFF	TGTGCCAGCAGTTTATACGCGGGAGGCGCCACCGGGGAGCTGTTTTTT
NA	TRBV5-1	TRBJ1-3	NA	CASSPDTSSGNTIYF	TGCGCCAGCAGCCCGGACACGAGCTCTGGAAACACCATATATTTT
TRBD1	TRBV7-2	TRBJ1-6	NA	CASSWDRVDSPLHF	TGTGCCAGCAGCTGGGACAGGGTGGATTCACCCCTCCACTTT
NA	TRBV6-2/TRBV6-3	TRBJ1-6	NA	CASSYSPGGLNSPLHF	TGTGCCAGCAGTTACTCTCCGGGAGGACTTAATTCACCCCTCCACTTT
NA	TRBV2	TRBJ1-4	once	CARQENEKLFF	TGTGCCAGACAGGAGAATGAAAAACTGTTTTTT
NA	TRBV28	TRBJ1-5	NA	CASGQLLGQPQHF	TGTGCCAGCGGGCAATTACTAGGTCAGCCCCAGCATTTT
NA	TRBV3-1/TRBV3-2	TRBJ1-5	few	CASSQDVGTQHF	TGTGCCAGCAGCCAAGACGTGGGCACCCAGCATTTT
NA	TRBV7-2	TRBJ2-1	NA	CASSLLAAGTYNEQFF	TGTGCCAGCAGCTTATTGGCTGCGGGGACCTACAATGAGCAGTTCTTC
NA	TRBV29-1	TRBJ2-7	NA	CSVGASYEQYF	TGCAGCGTGGGGGCTAGCTACGAGCAGTACTTC
NA	TRBV5-4	TRBJ2-5	NA	CASSRRTDQETQYF	TGTGCCAGCAGCCGGAGGACAGACCAAGAGACCCAGTACTTC
NA	TRBV7-2	TRBJ1-5	NA	CASSLTALNQPQHF	TGTGCCAGCAGCTTGACAGCCCTCAATCAGCCCCAGCATTTT
NA	TRBV5-1	TRBJ2-3	NA	CASSLGQSVDTQYF	TGCGCCAGCAGCTTAGGACAGTCCGTAGATACGCAGTATTTT
NA	TRBV28	TRBJ1-4	NA	CASSLAGQNEKLFF	TGTGCCAGCAGTTTAGCGGGGCAGAATGAAAAACTGTTTTTT
NA	TRBV25-1	TRBJ2-3	NA	CASSAGYTDTQYF	TGTGCCAGCAGCGCAGGCTACACAGATACGCAGTATTTT
NA	TRBV9	TRBJ2-1	NA	CASSVDGPNNEQFF	TGTGCCAGCAGCGTAGATGGCCCAAACAATGAGCAGTTCTTC
NA	TRBV6-2/TRBV6-3	TRBJ1-4	NA	CASSYYRQEPNEKLFF	TGTGCCAGCAGTTACTACCGACAGGAACCTAATGAAAAACTGTTTTTT
TRBD2	TRBV19	TRBJ2-2	NA	CASSIITGGAGELFF	TGTGCCAGTAGTATAATAACGGGAGGCGCCGGGGAGCTGTTTTTT
NA	TRBV4-3	TRBJ1-4	NA	CASSQDAGSEKLFF	TGCGCCAGCAGCCAAGACGCGGGTTCCGAAAAACTGTTTTTT
NA	TRBV28	TRBJ2-7	few	CASTLPQGLGYEQYF	TGTGCCAGCACCCTCCCCCAGGGGCTTGGGTACGAGCAGTACTTC
NA	TRBV19	TRBJ1-2	NA	CASSIGRRTNYGYTF	TGTGCCAGTAGTATCGGCAGGCGAACTAACTATGGCTACACCTTC
NA	TRBV21-1	TRBJ2-4	NA	CASSKSGGPTIGAKNIQYF	TGTGCCAGCAGCAAAAGTGGAGGTCCTACTATAGGGGCCAAAAACATTCAGTACTTC
TRBD1	TRBV12-3/TRBV12-4	TRBJ2-7	NA	CASSRDSPYEQYF	TGTGCCAGCAGCCGGGACAGCCCCTACGAGCAGTACTTC
TRBD1	TRBV9	TRBJ1-6	NA	CASSGYEGAGSPLHF	TGTGCCAGCAGCGGTTACGAGGGGGCAGGATCACCCCTCCACTTT
NA	TRBV7-8	TRBJ1-2	NA	CASSQTGGYTF	TGTGCCAGCAGCCAGACAGGTGGCTACACCTTC
TRBD2	TRBV6-5	TRBJ2-7	NA	CASTLGGTYEQYF	TGTGCCAGCACCCTGGGGGGGACCTACGAGCAGTACTTC